Listed below are T cell receptor beta chains from one sample, sequenced in a study of shared clonotypes between healthy human individuals. Data came from immunoSEQ multiplex PCR; TCRdb stores just in-frame clones and leaves some out. The sample records hundreds of thousands of clones, about 80% being singletons. Sequencing was performed on memory CD4+ T cells sorted from blood. These receptors were taken from a woman in her twenties or thirties in good health. The CDR3 runs from the conserved cysteine through the conserved F or W. D genes are given only for firm matches. Size values are once, few and many counts, or a class for expanded clones, and some rows have none.

J gene	V gene	D gene	clone size	CDR3 length	CDR3 protein	CDR3 DNA
TRBJ2-7	TRBV19	TRBD1	NA	17	CASSIVASLTGFNEQYF	TGTGCCAGTAGTATAGTGGCGTCCTTGACAGGGTTCAACGAGCAGTACTTC
TRBJ2-1	TRBV6-5	TRBD1	NA	15	CASRKAGTGRNEQFF	TGTGCCAGCAGAAAGGCCGGGACAGGGAGGAATGAGCAGTTCTTC
TRBJ1-1	TRBV27	NA	NA	14	CASSLSSRNTEAFF	TGTGCCAGCAGTTTATCGTCTCGGAACACTGAAGCTTTCTTT
TRBJ2-1	TRBV2	TRBD1	once	20	CASSGGTGGPLPLLYNEQFF	TGTGCCAGCAGTGGGGGGACAGGGGGTCCCCTGCCCCTATTATACAATGAGCAGTTCTTC
TRBJ2-7	TRBV6-1	TRBD2	NA	14	CASSRTSQTYEQYF	TGTGCCAGCAGCCGGACTAGCCAGACCTACGAGCAGTACTTC
TRBJ2-7	TRBV5-4	NA	NA	11	CASSSAAEQYF	TGTGCCAGCAGCTCCGCCGCCGAGCAGTACTTC
TRBJ2-7	TRBV6-5	TRBD1	NA	14	CASSRPGGSYEQYF	TGTGCCAGCAGCCGTCCAGGGGGCTCCTACGAGCAGTACTTC
TRBJ1-1	TRBV9	TRBD1	NA	15	CASTPLGQANTEAFF	TGTGCCAGCACCCCCCTGGGACAGGCGAACACTGAAGCTTTCTTT
TRBJ2-1	TRBV5-1	NA	NA	16	CASSFFHIGDRNEQFF	TGCGCCAGCAGCTTTTTTCACATAGGGGACCGGAATGAGCAGTTCTTC
TRBJ2-7	TRBV10-3	TRBD2	NA	12	CATGGRGQEQYF	TGTGCCACCGGGGGGAGAGGGCAAGAGCAGTACTTC
TRBJ2-1	TRBV10-2	NA	NA	14	CASSEPGLSNEQFF	TGCGCCAGCAGTGAGCCCGGACTTTCCAATGAGCAGTTCTTC
TRBJ1-1	TRBV5-1	NA	NA	14	CASSFEASNTEAFF	TGCGCCAGCAGCTTTGAAGCATCGAACACTGAAGCTTTCTTT
TRBJ1-2	TRBV28	NA	once	16	CASSLRFSGGPYGYTF	TGTGCCAGCAGTTTAAGGTTCTCTGGGGGGCCCTATGGCTACACCTTC
TRBJ2-3	TRBV7-2	TRBD2	NA	15	CASSLRGRGADTQYF	TGTGCCAGCAGCTTAAGGGGCCGGGGGGCAGATACGCAGTATTTT
TRBJ2-6	TRBV6-4	NA	NA	16	CASSPEGGVGANVLTF	TGTGCCAGCAGCCCCGAGGGGGGGGTCGGGGCCAACGTCCTGACTTTC
TRBJ1-4	TRBV2	TRBD1	NA	15	CASSESGQSNEKLFF	TGTGCCAGCAGTGAATCGGGACAGTCGAATGAAAAACTGTTTTTT
TRBJ2-1	TRBV7-9	TRBD1	NA	16	CASSSEVGGTGNEQFF	TGTGCCAGCAGCTCCGAAGTCGGCGGGACAGGTAATGAGCAGTTCTTC
TRBJ2-1	TRBV19	TRBD2	NA	16	CASRIIAGGSYNEQFF	TGTGCCAGTAGGATTATAGCGGGGGGCTCCTACAATGAGCAGTTCTTC
TRBJ2-5	TRBV28	TRBD1	NA	15	CASSSPQGAGETQYF	TGTGCCAGCAGTTCCCCACAGGGGGCCGGGGAGACCCAGTACTTC
TRBJ2-5	TRBV10-3	TRBD1	NA	12	CAIRDRAETQYF	TGTGCCATCAGAGACAGGGCAGAGACCCAGTACTTC
TRBJ2-7	TRBV5-4	TRBD1	few	14	CASSFGDRSYEQYF	TGTGCCAGCAGCTTCGGGGACAGGTCCTACGAGCAGTACTTC
TRBJ2-2	TRBV11-3	NA	few	14	CASRLTENTGELFF	TGTGCCAGCAGATTGACAGAGAACACCGGGGAGCTGTTTTTT
TRBJ2-5	TRBV14	NA	NA	15	CASSQNLAAGETQYF	TGTGCCAGCAGCCAAAATCTGGCAGCGGGAGAGACCCAGTACTTC
TRBJ2-7	TRBV7-9	TRBD2	NA	16	CASSPVGLAGDYEQYF	TGTGCCAGCAGCCCAGTCGGACTAGCGGGGGATTACGAGCAGTACTTC
TRBJ2-2	TRBV9	TRBD2	NA	15	CASSSGTSGTGELFF	TGTGCCAGCAGCTCAGGGACTAGCGGGACCGGGGAGCTGTTTTTT
TRBJ2-7	TRBV10-2	NA	medium-sized	13	CASTLDYGGEQYF	TGCGCCAGCACCTTGGACTACGGGGGCGAGCAGTACTTC
TRBJ2-7	TRBV5-5	TRBD2	few	15	CASSNSGTSYYEQYF	TGTGCCAGCAGCAACTCCGGGACTAGTTACTACGAGCAGTACTTC
TRBJ2-3	TRBV14	NA	NA	13	CASSLLYTDTQYF	TGTGCCAGCAGCCTATTATACACAGATACGCAGTATTTT
TRBJ2-5	TRBV6-1	TRBD2	NA	15	CASSEAGGRAETQYF	TGTGCCAGCAGTGAAGCGGGCGGGAGGGCGGAGACCCAGTACTTC
TRBJ2-3	TRBV18	TRBD2	NA	16	CASSPTASGRTDTQYF	TGTGCCAGCTCACCAACGGCTAGCGGGAGAACAGATACGCAGTATTTT
TRBJ2-5	TRBV25-1	NA	NA	14	CASSAQGTQETQYF	TGTGCCAGCAGTGCCCAGGGGACCCAAGAGACCCAGTACTTC
TRBJ2-3	TRBV18	TRBD1	NA	16	CASSLRGQGGADTQYF	TGTGCCAGCTCACTCCGGGGACAGGGTGGGGCAGATACGCAGTATTTT
TRBJ2-1	TRBV9	TRBD2	NA	16	CASSIPGTSGYNEQFF	TGTGCCAGCAGCATCCCCGGGACTAGCGGTTACAATGAGCAGTTCTTC
TRBJ1-3	TRBV28	TRBD1	NA	15	CASNRDRGIGNTIYF	TGTGCCAGCAACCGGGACAGAGGGATCGGAAACACCATATATTTT
TRBJ1-1	TRBV18	TRBD1	NA	13	CASSSNRDSEAFF	TGTGCCAGCTCTTCCAACCGGGACAGTGAAGCTTTCTTT
TRBJ1-5	TRBV5-5	NA	NA	16	CASSLYAVSGNQPQHF	TGTGCCAGCAGCTTGTATGCGGTTTCGGGCAATCAGCCCCAGCATTTT
TRBJ1-5	TRBV19	NA	NA	14	CASSIARSNQPQHF	TGTGCCAGTAGTATCGCCCGGAGCAATCAGCCCCAGCATTTT
TRBJ2-6	TRBV6-1	NA	NA	15	CASRPTGSGANVLTF	TGTGCCAGCAGGCCGACAGGCTCCGGGGCCAACGTCCTGACTTTC
TRBJ1-1	TRBV18	NA	NA	12	CSTGHDLTEAFF	TGCTCAACGGGACATGACCTCACTGAAGCTTTCTTT
TRBJ1-2	TRBV7-2	NA	many	12	CASSRQYYGYTF	TGTGCCAGCAGCCGGCAGTACTATGGCTACACCTTC
TRBJ1-1	TRBV5-4	NA	NA	13	CASSTASSTEAFF	TGTGCCAGCAGCACAGCGTCATCGACTGAAGCTTTCTTT